This TCR beta chain is from a study of radiotherapy plus CTLA-4 blockade in lung cancer. Whole-study findings and limits: Once radiotherapy plus ipilimumab had been given, TCR clones derived from tumor expanded in blood.

Comments on this clone: Antigen: not known.

Profiled with immunoSEQ multiplex PCR; TCRdb holds only in-frame clones, not every one. Among around 100,000 clones listed, approximately 74% were seen once. The CDR3 runs 14 residues. The V end was cut by 5 bases, the J end by 6 bases, with 16 bases between. CDR1 is MDHEN, CDR2 SYDVKM, per germline. This receptor was obtained from a human donor with non-small cell lung cancer who had a partial response to radiotherapy plus ipilimumab. Some clones in this sample may be carry-over from other donors' samples. This chain joins TRBV28 and TRBJ1-1, with D uncertain. Sequences were derived from peripheral blood, sampled from a patient treated with radiotherapy plus ipilimumab. DNA for the CDR3: TGTGCCAGCAGTCCATCGGACTTATTATCTGAAGCTTTCTTT. Amino acids: CASSPSDLLSEAFF.